The sequence of this TCR beta chain was determined in a study of regulatory T cells in long-lasting Graves disease. Germline CDR1 and CDR2: LNHDA and SQIVND (reference sequence). This CDR3 is built from 14 residues. Trimming stripped 1 base from V and 8 bases from J, with 14 bases between. Time point noted: newly diagnosed GD, antithyroid drugs for less than 3 months. PBMCs were the source of the RNA used for TCR sequencing. Researchers made TCR beta libraries by using iRepertoire HTBI primers and running Arm-PCR on CDR3 regions. MiXCR, applied by TCRdb to the multiplex PCR reads, yields one record per CDR3 protein. The repertoire has approximately 350,000 distinct CDR3 sequences, about 12% of them found once; the top ten carry about 20%. The sample also formed part of further work on T cells in Graves' hyperthyroidism and ophthalmopathy.

The TCR comes from a woman between 18 and 30 years old with Graves disease. The chain links TRBV19 to TRBJ1-2, with D hard to call. This specimen consisted of peripheral blood mononuclear cells (PBMCs), obtained at new diagnosis, from a patient treated with antithyroid drugs. The CDR3 nucleotides read TGTGCCAGTAGTATAGCTACGGTCCAGTCCGGCTACACCTTC. It yields the protein CASSIATVQSGYTF.